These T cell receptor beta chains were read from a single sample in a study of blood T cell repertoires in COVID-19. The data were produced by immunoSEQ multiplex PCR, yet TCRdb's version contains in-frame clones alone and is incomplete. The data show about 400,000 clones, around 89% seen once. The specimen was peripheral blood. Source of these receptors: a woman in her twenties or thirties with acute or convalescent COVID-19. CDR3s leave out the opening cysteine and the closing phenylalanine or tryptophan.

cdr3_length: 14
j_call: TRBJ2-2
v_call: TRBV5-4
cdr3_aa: ASSIRQGAPSGELF

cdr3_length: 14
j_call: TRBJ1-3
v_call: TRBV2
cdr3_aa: ASSSGQGASGNTIY

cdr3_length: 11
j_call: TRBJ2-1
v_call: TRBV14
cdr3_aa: ASSQVFGTAKL

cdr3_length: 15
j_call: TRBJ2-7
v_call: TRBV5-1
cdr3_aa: ASSPRGPGQQAYEQY

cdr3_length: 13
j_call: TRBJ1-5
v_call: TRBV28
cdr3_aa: ASSPGQGFNQPQH

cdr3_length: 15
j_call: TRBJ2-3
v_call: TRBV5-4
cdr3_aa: ASSPRLAGALTDTQY

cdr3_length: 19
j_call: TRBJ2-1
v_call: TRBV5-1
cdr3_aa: ACKPSGLELIGTSGYNEQF

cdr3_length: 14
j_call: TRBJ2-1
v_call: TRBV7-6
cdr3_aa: ASSPQGPQIASEQF

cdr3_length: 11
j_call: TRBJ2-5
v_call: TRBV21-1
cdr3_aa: ASMGGAPETQY

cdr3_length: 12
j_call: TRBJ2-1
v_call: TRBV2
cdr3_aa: ASSAGGAINEQF

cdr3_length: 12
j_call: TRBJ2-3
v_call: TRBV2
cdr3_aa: ASRQGSFTDTQY

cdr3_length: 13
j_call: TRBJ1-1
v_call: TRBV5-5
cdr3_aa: ASSLWAPPNTEAF

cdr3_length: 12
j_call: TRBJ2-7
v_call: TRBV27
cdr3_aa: ASSLSRGNYEQY

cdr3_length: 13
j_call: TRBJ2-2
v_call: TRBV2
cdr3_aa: ASSDGGLNTGELF

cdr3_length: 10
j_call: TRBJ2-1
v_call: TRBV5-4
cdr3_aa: ASGGGYNEQF

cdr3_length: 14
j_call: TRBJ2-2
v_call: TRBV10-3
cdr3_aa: AISGTGTRDAGELF

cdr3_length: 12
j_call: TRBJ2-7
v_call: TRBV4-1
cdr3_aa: ASSQALVSYEQY

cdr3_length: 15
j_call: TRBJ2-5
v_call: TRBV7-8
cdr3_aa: ASSLVVGRLGAETQY

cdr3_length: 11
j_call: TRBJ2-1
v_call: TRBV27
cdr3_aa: ATKEQEWNEQF

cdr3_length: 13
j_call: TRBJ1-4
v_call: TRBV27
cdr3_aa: ASRSRAGGFEKLF

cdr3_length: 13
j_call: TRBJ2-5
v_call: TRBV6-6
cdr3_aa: ASSYSPDRGETQY

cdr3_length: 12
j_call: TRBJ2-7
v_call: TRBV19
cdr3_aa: ASALSGTGYEQY

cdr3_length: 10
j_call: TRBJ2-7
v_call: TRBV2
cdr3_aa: ASRRESYEQY

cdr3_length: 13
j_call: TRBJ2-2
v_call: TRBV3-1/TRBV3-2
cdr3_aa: ASSRDRVGTGELF

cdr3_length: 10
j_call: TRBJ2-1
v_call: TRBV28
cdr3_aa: ASSSGFNEQF

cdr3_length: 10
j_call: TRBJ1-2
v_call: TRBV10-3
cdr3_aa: AINPGDYGYT

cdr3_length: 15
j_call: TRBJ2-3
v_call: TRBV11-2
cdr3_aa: ASSLTSGGVISDTQY

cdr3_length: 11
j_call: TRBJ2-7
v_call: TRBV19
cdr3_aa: ATGTGPWDEQY

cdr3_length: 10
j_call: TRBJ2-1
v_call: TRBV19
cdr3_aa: ASSGGINEQF

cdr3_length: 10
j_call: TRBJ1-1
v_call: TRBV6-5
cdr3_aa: ASRTEGTEAF

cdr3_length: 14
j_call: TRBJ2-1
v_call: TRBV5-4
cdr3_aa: ASSPIMGQGFNEQF

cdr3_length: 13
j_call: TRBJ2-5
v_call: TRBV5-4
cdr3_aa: ASSLGQGLGETQY

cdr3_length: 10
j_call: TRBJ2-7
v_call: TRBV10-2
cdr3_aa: ASSLTGDEQY

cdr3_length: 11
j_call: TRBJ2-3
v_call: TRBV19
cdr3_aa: ASRDRATDTQY

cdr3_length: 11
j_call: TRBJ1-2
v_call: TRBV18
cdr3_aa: ASSPLGQADYT

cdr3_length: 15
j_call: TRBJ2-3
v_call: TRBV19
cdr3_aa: ASSTTLMGGFADTQY

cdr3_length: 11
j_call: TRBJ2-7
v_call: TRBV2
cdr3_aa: ASSGSGGHEQY

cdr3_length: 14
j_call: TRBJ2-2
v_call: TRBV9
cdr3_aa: ASSVEGTGTPGELF

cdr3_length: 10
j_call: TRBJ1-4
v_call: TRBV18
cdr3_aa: ASSHTNEKLF